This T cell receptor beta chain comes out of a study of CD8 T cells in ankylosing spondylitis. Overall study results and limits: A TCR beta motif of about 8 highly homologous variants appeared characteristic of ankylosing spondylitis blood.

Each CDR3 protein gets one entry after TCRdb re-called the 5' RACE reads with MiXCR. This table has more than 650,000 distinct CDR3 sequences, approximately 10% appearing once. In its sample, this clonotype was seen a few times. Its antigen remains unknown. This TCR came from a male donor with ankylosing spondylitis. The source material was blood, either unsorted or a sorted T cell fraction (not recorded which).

The CDR3 reads CARSLYSGGYTF. For the CDR3, the DNA is TGTGCCAGAAGCTTATATTCGGGTGGCTACACCTTC. V is TRBV5-3 and J is TRBJ1-2; D remains unclear. TRBV5-3 carries the ORF label, with uncertain function. V was clipped by 2 bases and J by 7 bases, with 9 bases between them. The CDR3 is 12 residues long.